Shown below are 9 T cell receptor beta chains from a single sample sequenced in a study of beta chain features in type 1 diabetes. Since all of the isolated RNA was reverse transcribed, expressed TCRB transcripts were what got sequenced. Sequencing used immunoSEQ multiplex PCR; TCRdb keeps in-frame clones, though not all of them. This sample has approximately 120,000 clones, with almost 40% found just once. The sample comprised stem cell memory CD4+ T cells from blood. The receptor source for this set is a woman between 18 and 30 years old in good health.

This clone was picked up a small number of times. The rearrangement joins TRBV14 to TRBJ1-2, with D maybe TRBD1 (5 bases). Trimming left V 4 bases short and J 8 bases short, with 23 bases between. The CDR3 has 16 amino acids. Germline V CDR1 and CDR2: SGHDN, FVKESK. The CDR3 DNA reads TGTGCCAGCAGCCCCTTCGCAGAGACAGTGACGAAGGGCTACACCTTC. Its protein is CASSPFAETVTKGYTF. The full variable domain, completed using reference TRBV14 and TRBJ1-2, is EAGVTQFPSHSVIEKGQTVTLRCDPISGHDNLYWYRRVMGKEIKFLLHFVKESKQDESGMPNNRFLAERTGGTYSTLKVQPAELEDSGVYFCASSPFAETVTKGYTFGSGTRLTVV.

Only a few counts were recorded for this clone. This chain links TRBV5-1 with TRBJ2-6, with 7 bases identical to TRBD2. Germline loops: CDR1 SGHRS, CDR2 YFSETQ. This CDR3 spans 17 amino acids. V trimming: 3 bases; J trimming: 0 bases; junction bases outside the gene matches: 6. Here the CDR3 DNA reads TGCGCCAGCAGCTGGGAGGGTCCCAGCTCTGGGGCCAACGTCCTGACTTTC. Translated, it gives CASSWEGPSSGANVLTF.

The chain couples TRBV25-1 to TRBJ2-7; 9 bases are shared with TRBD1. Germline CDR1 reads MGHDK; CDR2 reads SYGVNS. J was trimmed by 7 bases and V by 2 bases; bases with no gene match: 12. The CDR3 sequence is 16 residues long. CDR3 DNA: TGTGCCAGCAGTGAAAGGAGCGGGACAGGGTTTAGGGAGCAGTACTTC. This sequence encodes CASSERSGTGFREQYF.

The chain couples TRBV11-2 to TRBJ1-3; D is uncertain. V was pared by 3 bases and J by 0 bases, with 3 bases between. The germline gives CDR1 SGHAT, CDR2 FQNNGV. The CDR3 runs 13 residues. The CDR3 loop is CASSFGSGNTIYF. The CDR3 coding sequence is TGTGCCAGCAGCTTCGGCTCTGGAAACACCATATATTTT.

This chain joins TRBV5-4 and TRBJ1-2; D perhaps matches TRBD1 (6 bases). The CDR3 runs to 16 residues. The V end was cut by 4 bases, the J end by 6 bases, with 22 bases between. Per the germline V gene, CDR1 is SGHNT and CDR2 is YYREEE (reference sequence). CDR3 amino acids: CASSQIKATRQDGYTF. CDR3 DNA sequence: TGTGCCAGCAGCCAAATCAAAGCGACTCGACAGGATGGCTACACCTTC.

This clone has ten or more counts. The CDR3 DNA sequence: TGTGCCAGCAGCCTAAGGGGGGACTCCCAGTATTTT. This gives the protein CASSLRGDSQYF. This rearrangement joins TRBV7-3 to TRBJ2-3; TRBD1 or TRBD2 may be the D gene (6 bases each). CDR1 is SGHTA and CDR2 is FQGTGA in the germline V gene. The V gene lost 5 bases and the J gene lost 12 bases, with 15 bases spanning the gap. This CDR3 spans 12 amino acids.

This chain joins TRBV14 and TRBJ2-2; the D gene is possibly TRBD1 (6 bases). V was clipped by 8 bases and J by 4 bases, with 17 bases between them. This CDR3 has 15 amino acids. Germline loops: CDR1 SGHDN, CDR2 FVKESK. The CDR3 spells CASRRGIASTGELFF. CDR3 coding DNA: TGTGCCAGCCGCAGGGGCATTGCGAGCACCGGGGAGCTGTTTTTT.

The table lists this clone with a few counts. The chain carries TRBV9 and TRBJ2-2; 10 bases fit TRBD2. V lost 2 bases, J lost 3 bases, and 7 bases stayed unmatched. The germline V gene encodes CDR1 SGDLS and CDR2 YYNGEE. The length of the CDR3 is 17 residues. CDR3 coding DNA: TGTGCCAGCAGCGTGAACTTAGCGGGAGGCGACACCGGGGAGCTGTTTTTT. Its translation: CASSVNLAGGDTGELFF. Drawing the rest from reference TRBV9 and TRBJ2-2, the complete variable domain is DSGVTQTPKHLITATGQRVTLRCSPRSGDLSVYWYQQSLDQGLQFLIQYYNGEERAKGNILERFSAQQFPDLHSELNLSSLELGDSALYFCASSVNLAGGDTGELFFGEGSRLTVL.

The V and J genes are TRBV4-2 and TRBJ2-7; 10 bases match TRBD2. V was clipped by 3 bases and J by 4 bases; unmatched bases: 15. Germline assignment: CDR1 LGHNA and CDR2 YNFKEQ. The CDR3 totals 18 residues. CDR3: CASSQGTLAGVNRYEQYF. In DNA form, the CDR3 reads TGTGCCAGCAGCCAGGGTACTCTAGCGGGAGTAAACAGGTACGAGCAGTACTTC.